Presented here are 30 T cell receptor beta chains from one specimen sequenced in a study of persistence of HIV-infected CD4 T cells. The immunoSEQ assay was version 4, run in survey mode. This table comes from immunoSEQ multiplex PCR, and its TCRdb copy is limited to in-frame clones, with some not included. The sample holds 35,000 to 40,000 clones; approximately 80% are singletons and the top ten take approximately 1.6%. Cells were stimulated with CMV-infected fibroblast lysates at 8 to 10 ug/mL. Sorted nonresponding memory CD4+ T cells were CD40L-negative, CD69-negative, CD45RO-high. Their antigens remain unidentified. Material: CD4+ T cells sorted from PBMCs after roughly 18-hour stimulation, obtained from a patient who received antiretroviral therapy. These receptors originate from an adult man with HIV who was CMV-seropositive.

The sample holds one count of this clone. This rearrangement joins TRBV6-5 to TRBJ1-5, with D tentatively TRBD1 (5 bases). CDR1 MNHEY and CDR2 SVGAGI come from the germline V gene. Trimming took 8 bases from V and 3 from J, leaving 11 bases between them. There are 13 residues in the CDR3. The CDR3 sequence is CASGTDYNQPQHF. The CDR3, as DNA: TGTGCCAGCGGGACGGACTACAATCAGCCCCAGCATTTT.

The chain has TRBV14 and TRBJ1-5, with D maybe TRBD1 (5 bases). Trimming pared 4 bases from V and 4 bases from J, leaving 8 bases between. This CDR3 spans 13 amino acids. Germline V gene data show CDR1 as SGHDN and CDR2 as FVKESK. The CDR3 loop reads CASSRGWNQPQHF. CDR3 bases: TGTGCCAGCAGCCGGGGGTGGAATCAGCCCCAGCATTTT.

The chain is built from TRBV27 and TRBJ1-5; unclear D gene. Per the germline V gene, CDR1 is MNHEY and CDR2 is SMNVEV (reference sequence). The germline V and J ends were trimmed by 5 bases and 0 bases, with 8 bases remaining between them. This CDR3 has 14 amino acids. The CDR3 region has the DNA TGTGCCAGCAGTCCTCGATATAGCAATCAGCCCCAGCATTTT. Amino acid sequence: CASSPRYSNQPQHF.

This sequence joins TRBV7-9 and TRBJ2-3, with D perhaps matching TRBD1 or TRBD2 (5 bases each). CDR1 and CDR2 (germline): SEHNR, FQNEAQ (reference sequence). The CDR3 totals 17 residues. The ends were cut back, 0 bases at V and 0 bases at J, with 13 bases in the middle. The CDR3 bases are TGTGCCAGCAGCTTAGCGTACGGCAGGGAGAGCACAGATACGCAGTATTTT. Amino acid sequence: CASSLAYGRESTDTQYF.

A word on this clone: This sample also contains other DNA sequences that code for the same CDR3. J is TRBJ2-3 and V is TRBV10-1; D ambiguous. Germline CDR1 and CDR2: WNHNN and SYGVQD (reference sequence). Trimming left V 0 bases short and J 0 bases short, with 7 bases between. The length of the CDR3 is 15 residues. CDR3 protein: CASSESQQSTDTQYF. The DNA for the CDR3 is TGCGCCAGCAGTGAGTCACAACAGAGCACAGATACGCAGTATTTT.

V and J are TRBV6-2 or TRBV6-3 and TRBJ2-3, with 8 bases that match TRBD2. This CDR3 is built from 17 residues. V gave up 6 bases and J gave up 4 bases; unmatched junction bases: 15. From germline, CDR1 is MNHEY and CDR2 SVGEGT. The CDR3 region is CASSPAKYSGAPDTQYF. CDR3 sequence (DNA): TGTGCCAGCAGCCCCGCTAAGTATAGCGGGGCACCAGATACGCAGTATTTT.

Here the CDR3 reads CASSGRGLGNSPLHF. The CDR3 coding sequence is TGTGCCAGTAGTGGCCGGGGACTGGGTAATTCACCCCTCCACTTT. The chain is built from TRBV19 and TRBJ1-6; D is perhaps TRBD1 (5 bases). The CDR3 is 15 residues long. The V end lost 5 bases, the J end lost 6 bases, and 14 bases lay between the germline ends. CDR1 is LNHDA and CDR2 is SQIVND in the germline V gene (reference sequence).

V and J are TRBV3-1 (or the pseudogene TRBV3-2) and TRBJ1-1; 8 bases align to TRBD1. This CDR3 spans 12 amino acids. V gave up 4 bases and J gave up 10 bases; unmatched junction bases: 5. Germline V gene data show CDR1 as LGHDT and CDR2 as YNNKEL (reference sequence). As DNA, the CDR3 is TGTGCCAGCAGCCTCGGGACAGGACGAGCTTTCTTT. This sequence encodes CASSLGTGRAFF.

The chain is built from TRBV7-9 and TRBJ2-2; TRBD1 matches at 8 bases. CDR1 is SEHNR and CDR2 is FQNEAQ in the germline V gene (reference sequence). Unmatched junction bases numbered 16, after V lost 5 bases and J lost 8 bases. This CDR3 has 17 residues. The CDR3 reads CASSATPGGADNGELFF. DNA for the CDR3: TGTGCCAGCAGCGCCACCCCAGGGGGCGCGGACAATGGGGAGCTGTTTTTT.

In DNA form, the CDR3 reads TGTGCCACCGCGGTTTTGAGTAACTATGGCTACACCTTC. The encoded protein is CATAVLSNYGYTF. J is TRBJ1-2 and V is TRBV10-3; D unclear. Germline assignment: CDR1 ENHRY and CDR2 SYGVKD. The CDR3 contains 13 residues. Trimming shortened V by 10 bases and J by 1 base, and 13 bases separated the two germline ends.

This clone occurred once. This chain uses TRBV7-9 with TRBJ1-2; maybe TRBD1 (5 bases). The CDR3 sequence is 11 residues long. Germline V gives CDR1 SEHNR, CDR2 FQNEAQ (reference sequence). Trimming removed 6 bases at V and 7 bases at J, with 9 bases between. As DNA, the CDR3 is TGTGCCAGCAGTCTGAGGGGTGGCTACACCTTC. Protein product: CASSLRGGYTF.

Only one count was recorded for this clone. This chain connects TRBV12-3 or TRBV12-4 to TRBJ2-7; D is perhaps TRBD1 (5 bases). The CDR3 has 13 amino acids. Trimming cost V 4 bases and J 2 bases, with 9 bases left between them. CDR3 DNA sequence: TGTGCCAGCAGTTCGACAGAGACCTACGAGCAGTACTTC. It yields the protein CASSSTETYEQYF.

The chain uses TRBV19 and TRBJ1-2, with 8 bases aligning to TRBD1. The CDR3 extends over 16 amino acids. Germline assignment: CDR1 LNHDA and CDR2 SQIVND (reference sequence). After removal of 5 bases from V and 6 bases from J, the junction contained 14 bases not matched to a gene. The CDR3 reads CASSPADRVPSDGYTF. In DNA, the CDR3 is TGTGCCAGTAGTCCCGCGGACAGGGTGCCATCTGATGGCTACACCTTC.

This clone was counted a single time. This chain joins TRBV7-9 and TRBJ2-3, with D maybe TRBD1 (6 bases). Germline assignment: CDR1 SEHNR and CDR2 FQNEAQ (reference sequence). Trimming pared 3 bases from V and 6 bases from J, leaving 13 bases between. This CDR3 contains 14 residues. CDR3 in DNA: TGTGCCAGCAGCTTGGGTAGGGGGTCTGATACGCAGTATTTT. Translated, it gives CASSLGRGSDTQYF.

The chain combines TRBV12-3 or TRBV12-4 with TRBJ1-5, with D possibly matching TRBD1 (5 bases). Trimming cost V 6 bases and J 5 bases, with 11 bases left between them. The CDR3 length is 13 residues. The DNA for the CDR3 is TGTGCCAGCAGCGTTATCAGGGATCAGCCCCAGCATTTT. Amino acid sequence: CASSVIRDQPQHF.

This clone was observed a handful of times. CDR3 nucleotide sequence: TGTGCCAGCTCACCGGGGCCCGTGAAAGGGGCCAACGTCCTGACTTTC. It translates to CASSPGPVKGANVLTF. The V gene is TRBV18, the J gene TRBJ2-6; D is possibly TRBD1 (5 bases). Germline lookup yields CDR1 KGHSH and CDR2 LQKENI. This CDR3 spans 16 amino acids. The V and J ends lost 3 bases and 4 bases respectively, with 13 bases between them. Full variable domain (rest looked up from reference TRBV18 and TRBJ2-6): NAGVMQNPRHLVRRRGQEARLRCSPMKGHSHVYWYRQLPEEGLKFMVYLQKENIIDESGMPKERFSAEFPKEGPSILRIQQVVRGDSAAYFCASSPGPVKGANVLTFGAGSRLTVL.

This chain uses TRBV6-5 with TRBJ1-1, with TRBD1 as a possible D gene (6 bases). The V end lost 6 bases, the J end lost 1 base, and 15 bases lay between the germline ends. The CDR3 length is 15 residues. CDR1 is MNHEY, CDR2 SVGAGI, per germline. The CDR3 DNA sequence: TGTGCCAGCAGGAGGGGGTCGCTAGGGAACACTGAAGCTTTCTTT. Protein product: CASRRGSLGNTEAFF.

The rearrangement uses TRBV19 and TRBJ2-3, with 8 bases identical to TRBD1. The germline gives CDR1 LNHDA, CDR2 SQIVND (reference sequence). The V segment lost 8 bases and the J segment 3 bases; nucleotides outside the gene matches: 7. The CDR3 is 14 amino acids. The CDR3 sequence is CASADRAITDTQYF. CDR3 coding DNA: TGTGCCAGTGCGGACAGGGCAATTACAGATACGCAGTATTTT.

The chain has TRBV4-2 and TRBJ2-2, with a weak D call TRBD2 (7 bases). The CDR3 has 16 amino acids. Trimming left V 1 base short and J 4 bases short, with 13 bases between. The germline V gene has CDR1 LGHNA and CDR2 YNFKEQ. CDR3 in amino acids: CASSQVRGGTTGELFF. The DNA for the CDR3 is TGTGCCAGCAGCCAAGTCCGCGGGGGCACCACCGGGGAGCTGTTTTTT.

This clone showed up just a few times. The rearrangement joins TRBV19 to TRBJ1-3, with D maybe TRBD1 (5 bases). The CDR3 has 16 residues. Germline values: CDR1 LNHDA, CDR2 SQIVND (reference sequence). V dropped 5 bases and J dropped 0 bases, with 14 bases sitting between them. The CDR3 DNA is TGTGCCAGTAGTCGCAGGGTTACAGGCTCTGGAAACACCATATATTTT. It yields the protein CASSRRVTGSGNTIYF.

V is TRBV7-2 and J is TRBJ2-1, with D perhaps matching TRBD1 or TRBD2 (5 bases each). The germline V and J ends were trimmed by 1 base and 2 bases, with 12 bases remaining between them. The CDR3 has 16 amino acids. Germline CDR1 and CDR2: SGHTA and FQGNSA. The CDR3 bases are TGTGCCAGCAGCTTAGGGGCAGGGAGAACCTACAATGAGCAGTTCTTC. This codes for CASSLGAGRTYNEQFF.

V usage is TRBV2 and J usage is TRBJ1-2; D uncertain. The CDR3 is made up of 15 amino acids. Germline assignment: CDR1 SNHLY and CDR2 FYNNEI. Trimming removed 1 base from V and 4 bases from J, with 13 bases in between. The CDR3 protein is CASSEEAFFTYGYTF. In nucleotides, the CDR3 is TGTGCCAGCAGTGAAGAGGCCTTCTTCACCTATGGCTACACCTTC.

This clone was picked up one time. J is TRBJ1-5 and V is TRBV6-5; D gene ambiguous. The V gene lost 4 bases and the J gene lost 2 bases, with 9 bases spanning the gap. CDR1 and CDR2 (germline): MNHEY, SVGAGI. The length of the CDR3 is 14 residues. The CDR3 bases are TGTGCCAGCAGTTTACAGTTGGGCAATCAGCCCCAGCATTTT. Amino acid sequence: CASSLQLGNQPQHF.

This clone was counted a single time. This chain links TRBV4-1 with TRBJ2-7, with 7 bases aligning to TRBD1. V gave up 3 bases and J gave up 3 bases; unmatched junction bases: 8. CDR3 length: 15 residues. Germline V gene data show CDR1 as MGHRA and CDR2 as YSYEKL. The CDR3 loop is CASSQIAGTVYEQYF. CDR3 DNA: TGCGCCAGCAGCCAGATCGCCGGGACAGTCTACGAGCAGTACTTC.

The rearrangement links TRBV19 to TRBJ2-1; unclear D gene. Trimming removed 7 bases from V and 3 bases from J, with 25 bases in between. Germline CDR1 and CDR2: LNHDA and SQIVND (reference sequence). The CDR3 has 18 residues. CDR3 sequence: CASTSQRTGLRGYNEQFF. The CDR3 DNA follows: TGTGCCAGTACCTCCCAGAGAACCGGCTTGCGCGGCTACAATGAGCAGTTCTTC.

The V and J genes are TRBV4-1 and TRBJ2-1; a weak D match, TRBD2 (5 bases). The CDR3 totals 14 residues. From germline, CDR1 is MGHRA and CDR2 YSYEKL. Trimming removed 0 bases from V and 10 bases from J, with 13 bases in between. The CDR3 region is CASSQEFVGGEQFF. CDR3 in DNA: TGCGCCAGCAGCCAAGAATTTGTAGGCGGGGAGCAGTTCTTC.

The gene calls are TRBV7-8 and TRBJ2-5; D remains ambiguous. CDR1 and CDR2 (germline): SGHVS, FQNEAQ. The V end was cut by 2 bases, the J end by 5 bases, with 12 bases between. The CDR3 totals 14 residues. The CDR3 here is CASSLTSVGETQYF. The CDR3 DNA reads TGTGCCAGCAGCTTAACCTCAGTGGGGGAGACCCAGTACTTC.

This rearrangement joins TRBV10-3 to TRBJ1-5; D uncertain. This CDR3 spans 14 amino acids. Germline assignment: CDR1 ENHRY and CDR2 SYGVKD. Trimming removed 4 bases at V and 4 bases at J, with 11 bases between. The CDR3 is CAISGGKTNQPQHF. The DNA for the CDR3 is TGTGCCATCAGTGGCGGCAAGACGAATCAGCCCCAGCATTTT.

This clone has a single count. V and J are TRBV3-1 (or the pseudogene TRBV3-2) and TRBJ1-2, with 8 bases fitting TRBD1. The CDR3 sequence is 15 residues long. V dropped 3 bases and J dropped 2; count of bases not matched to a gene: 5. The V gene's germline CDR1 is LGHDT and CDR2 YNNKEL (reference sequence). CDR3 DNA: TGTGCCAGCAGCCACCTGGACAGGGACAACTATGGCTACACCTTC. Residues: CASSHLDRDNYGYTF.

The chain is built from TRBV19 and TRBJ2-1; TRBD1 might be the D (6 bases). CDR3 length: 14 amino acids. The germline V gene has CDR1 LNHDA and CDR2 SQIVND (reference sequence). Trimming took off 6 bases at V and 6 bases at J, with 15 bases between the two ends. In DNA form, the CDR3 reads TGTGCCAGTAGGGCTCACAGGGAAGGCAATGAGCAGTTCTTC. The encoded protein is CASRAHREGNEQFF.